These 6 T cell receptor beta chains share one sample of origin, sequenced in a study of blood T cell repertoires in COVID-19. Profiled with immunoSEQ multiplex PCR; TCRdb holds only in-frame clones, not every one. There are approximately 290,000 clones in the sample; 70% to 90% occur only once, and about 4.3% lies in the top ten. The sequencing input was PBMCs or T cells enriched from blood (not recorded which). The receptors originated from a woman in her 30s who had recovered from COVID-19.

The rearrangement links TRBV20-1 to TRBJ2-5; the match to TRBD1 covers 7 bases. The V gene end was trimmed by 3 bases and the J gene end by 1 base; junction bases not matched to a gene: 8. CDR1 and CDR2 from the germline V gene are DFQATT and SNEGSKA (reference sequence). CDR3 length: 15 residues. In nucleotides, the CDR3 is TGCAGTGCTAGTGGACCACAGGGGATCCAAGAGACCCAGTACTTC. It codes for CSASGPQGIQETQYF.

The genes are TRBV19 and TRBJ2-3; D call uncertain. This CDR3 has 12 residues. Germline assignment: CDR1 LNHDA and CDR2 SQIVND (reference sequence). The V and J ends lost 5 bases and 3 bases respectively, with 6 bases between them. CDR3 sequence (DNA): TGTGCCAGTAGTCTTAATACAGATACGCAGTATTTT. Its translation: CASSLNTDTQYF.

The gene calls are TRBV9 and TRBJ1-5; 12 bases fit TRBD1. This CDR3 contains 15 residues. The germline V gene has CDR1 SGDLS and CDR2 YYNGEE. J gave up 3 bases and V 3 bases, and 1 base lay outside the gene matches. The CDR3 protein is CASSAGQGANQPQHF. The DNA of the CDR3 is TGTGCCAGCAGCGCGGGACAGGGGGCCAATCAGCCCCAGCATTTT.

Details on this clone: This sample also contains other DNA sequences that code for the same CDR3. V and J are TRBV5-1 and TRBJ1-1; 8 nucleotides line up with TRBD1. The trim removed 4 bases at V and 1 base at J, leaving 3 bases unmatched. The CDR3 extends over 14 amino acids. Germline CDR1 SGHRS, CDR2 YFSETQ. CDR3 nucleotides: TGCGCCAGCAGCCTCGGGACAGGGAACACTGAAGCTTTCTTT. Its translation is CASSLGTGNTEAFF.

The CDR3 loop is CASSFFGGTTSYEQYF. The CDR3 region has the DNA TGTGCCAGCAGTTTCTTCGGCGGGACGACATCCTACGAGCAGTACTTC. The chain combines TRBV28 with TRBJ2-7; D is perhaps TRBD2 (6 bases). Looked up from germline, CDR1 is MDHEN and CDR2 is SYDVKM. Trimming shortened V by 3 bases and J by 1 base, and 16 bases separated the two germline ends. This CDR3 spans 16 amino acids.

This chain connects TRBV2 to TRBJ2-7, with TRBD1 matching 8 bases. The V gene end was trimmed by 6 bases and the J gene end by 2 bases; junction bases not matched to a gene: 3. The CDR3 is made up of 13 amino acids. CDR1 is SNHLY, CDR2 FYNNEI, per germline. CDR3 loop: CASRRTGTYEQYF. The CDR3 nucleotides are TGTGCCAGCAGACGGACAGGGACCTACGAGCAGTACTTC.